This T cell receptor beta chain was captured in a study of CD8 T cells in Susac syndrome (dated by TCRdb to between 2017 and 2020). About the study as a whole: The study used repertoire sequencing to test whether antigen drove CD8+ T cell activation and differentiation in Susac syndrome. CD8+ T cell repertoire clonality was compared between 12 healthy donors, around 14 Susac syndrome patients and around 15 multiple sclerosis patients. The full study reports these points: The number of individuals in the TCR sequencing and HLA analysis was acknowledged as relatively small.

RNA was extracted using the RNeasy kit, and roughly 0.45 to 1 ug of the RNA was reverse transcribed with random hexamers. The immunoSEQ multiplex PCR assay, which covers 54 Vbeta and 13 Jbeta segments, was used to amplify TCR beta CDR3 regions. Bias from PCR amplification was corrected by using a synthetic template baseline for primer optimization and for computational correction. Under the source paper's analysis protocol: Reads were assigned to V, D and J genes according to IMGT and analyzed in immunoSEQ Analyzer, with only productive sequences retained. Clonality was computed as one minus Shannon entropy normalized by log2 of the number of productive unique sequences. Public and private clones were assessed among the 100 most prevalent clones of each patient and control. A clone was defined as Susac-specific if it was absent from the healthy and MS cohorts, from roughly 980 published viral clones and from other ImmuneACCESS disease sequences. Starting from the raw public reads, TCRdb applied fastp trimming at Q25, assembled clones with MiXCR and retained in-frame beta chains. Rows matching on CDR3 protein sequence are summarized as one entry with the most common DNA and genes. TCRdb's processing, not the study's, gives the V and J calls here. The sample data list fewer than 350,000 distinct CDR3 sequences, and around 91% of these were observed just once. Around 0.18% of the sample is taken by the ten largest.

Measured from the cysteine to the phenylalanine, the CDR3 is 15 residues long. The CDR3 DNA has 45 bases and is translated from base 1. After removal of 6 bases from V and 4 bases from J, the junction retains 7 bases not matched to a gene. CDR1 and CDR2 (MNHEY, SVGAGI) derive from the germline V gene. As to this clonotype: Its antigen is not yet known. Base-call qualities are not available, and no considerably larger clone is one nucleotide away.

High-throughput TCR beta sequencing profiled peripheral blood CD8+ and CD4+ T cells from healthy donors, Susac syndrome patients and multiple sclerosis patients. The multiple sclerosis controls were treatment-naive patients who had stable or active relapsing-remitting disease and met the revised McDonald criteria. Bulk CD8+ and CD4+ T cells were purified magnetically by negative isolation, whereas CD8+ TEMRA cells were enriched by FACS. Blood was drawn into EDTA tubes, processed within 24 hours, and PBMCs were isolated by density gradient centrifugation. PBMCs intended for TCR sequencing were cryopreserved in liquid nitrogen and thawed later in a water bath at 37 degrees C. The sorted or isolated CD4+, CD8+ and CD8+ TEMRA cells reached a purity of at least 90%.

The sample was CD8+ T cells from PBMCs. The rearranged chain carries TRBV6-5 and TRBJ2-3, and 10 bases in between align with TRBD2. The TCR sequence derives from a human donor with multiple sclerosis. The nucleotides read TGTGCCAGCAGGAGTAGGAGCGGGAGGGCAGATACGCAGTATTTT. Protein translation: CASRSRSGRADTQYF.